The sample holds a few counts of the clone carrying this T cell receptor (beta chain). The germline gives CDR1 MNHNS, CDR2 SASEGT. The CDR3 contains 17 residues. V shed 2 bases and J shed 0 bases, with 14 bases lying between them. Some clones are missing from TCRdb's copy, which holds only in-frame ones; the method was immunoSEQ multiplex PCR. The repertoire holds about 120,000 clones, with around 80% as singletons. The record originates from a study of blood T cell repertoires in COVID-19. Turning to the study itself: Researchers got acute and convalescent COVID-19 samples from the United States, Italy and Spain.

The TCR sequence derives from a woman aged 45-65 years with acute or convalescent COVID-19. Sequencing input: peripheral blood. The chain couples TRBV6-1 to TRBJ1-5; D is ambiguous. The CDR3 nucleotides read TGTGCCAGCAGTGAAAGCGCCGAGGAATATAGCAATCAGCCCCAGCATTTT. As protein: CASSESAEEYSNQPQHF.